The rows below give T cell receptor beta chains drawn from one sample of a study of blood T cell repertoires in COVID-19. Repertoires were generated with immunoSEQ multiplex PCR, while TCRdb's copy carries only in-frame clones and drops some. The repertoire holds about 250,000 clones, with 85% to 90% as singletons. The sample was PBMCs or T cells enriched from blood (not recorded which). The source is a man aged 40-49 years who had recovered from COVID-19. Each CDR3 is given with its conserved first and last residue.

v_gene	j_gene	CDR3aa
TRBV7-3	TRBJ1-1	CASREGVNTEAFF
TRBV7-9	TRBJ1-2	CASRDRFRYGYTF
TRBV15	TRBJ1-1	CATSRDLWDKLLAVNTEAFF
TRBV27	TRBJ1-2	CASSFEGNYGYTF
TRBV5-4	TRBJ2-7	CASSFGRTGVGEQYF
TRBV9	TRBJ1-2	CASSVAGDQDYGYTF
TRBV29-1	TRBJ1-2	CSFAQGANYGYTF
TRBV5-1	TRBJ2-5	CASRLSGTGHQETQYF
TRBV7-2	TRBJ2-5	CASSSRGGRETQYF
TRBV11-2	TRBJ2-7	CASSMGTSGMYEQYF
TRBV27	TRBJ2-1	CASSPQGYTSYNEQFF
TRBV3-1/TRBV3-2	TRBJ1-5	CASNSRRACNQPQHF
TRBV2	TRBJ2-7	CASDGDRAYEQYF
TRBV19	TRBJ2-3	CASSPRSGRVPDTQYF
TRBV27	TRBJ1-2	CASSPRTGGADGNYGYTF
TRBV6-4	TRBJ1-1	CASSPGGGFDEAFF
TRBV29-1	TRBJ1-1	CSVGSFTQGKNTEAFF